The T cell receptor beta chain under discussion was sequenced for a study of T cells in Graves' hyperthyroidism and ophthalmopathy. Study results and caveats: Blood also showed most of the thyroid clonotypes that were expanded above 0.001. Ophthalmopathy was model-predicted a median about six months pre-onset.

It was RNA transcripts that yielded the amplified TCR beta CDR3 regions. Researchers ran a first-round RT-PCR on the TCR CDR3 using the HTBI primer set. TCRdb processed the multiplex PCR reads anew with MiXCR; each CDR3 protein has one entry. The sample gives around 600,000 distinct CDR3 sequences, approximately 14% of which show up once; about 7% is in the top ten. Patients aged 18 to 65 had newly diagnosed hyperthyroidism that had lasted under 2 months. V was clipped by 0 bases and J by 8 bases, with 14 bases between them. This CDR3 contains 14 residues. CDR1 is SGHKS and CDR2 is YYEKEE in the germline V gene (reference sequence). This clonotype was detected ten times or more. Its specificity is not known.

The J gene is TRBJ1-2, the V gene TRBV5-5; D is possibly TRBD1 (5 bases). The TCR originated in a woman in her twenties or thirties with Graves' hyperthyroidism. The sequencing input was blood. As DNA, the CDR3 is TGTGCCAGCAGCTTGGCGTTGGGGGTTGGAGGCTACACCTTC. Its translation: CASSLALGVGGYTF.